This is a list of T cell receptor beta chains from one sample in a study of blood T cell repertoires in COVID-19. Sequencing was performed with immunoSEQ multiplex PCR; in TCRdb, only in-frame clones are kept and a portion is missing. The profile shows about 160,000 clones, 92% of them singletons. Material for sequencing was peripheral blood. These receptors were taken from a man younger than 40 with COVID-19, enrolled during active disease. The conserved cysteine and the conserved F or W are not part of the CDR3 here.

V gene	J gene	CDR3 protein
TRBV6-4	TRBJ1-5	ASSVQVNQPQH
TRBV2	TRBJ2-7	ASSVAGKEVEQY
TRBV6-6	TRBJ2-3	ASRTGGSTDTQY
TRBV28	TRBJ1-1	ASSLILGVMNTEAF
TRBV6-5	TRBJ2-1	ASSHYYNEQF
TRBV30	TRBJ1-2	AWSRRWQGDYGYT
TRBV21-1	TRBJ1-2	ASSPSGQAYGYT
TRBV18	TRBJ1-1	ASSLRDRSTNTEAF
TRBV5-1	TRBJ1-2	ASSLGQAGGYT
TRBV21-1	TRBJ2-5	ASWTGGAGETQY
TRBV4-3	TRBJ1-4	ASSQDTLNEKLF
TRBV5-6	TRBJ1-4	ASSLMGLINEKLF
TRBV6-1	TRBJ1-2	ASSETGMYGYT
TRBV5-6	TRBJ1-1	ASSSGFNTEAF
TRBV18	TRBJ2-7	ASSPDISGTGGYEQY
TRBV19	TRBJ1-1	ASRIIPYGDTEAF
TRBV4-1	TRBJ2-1	ASSPNARTSGRANEQF
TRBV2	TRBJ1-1	ASSVEGDTEAF
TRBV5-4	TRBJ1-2	ASSLGQMGYGYT
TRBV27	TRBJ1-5	ASSFGDSNQPQH
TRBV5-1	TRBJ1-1	ASSYTQQGGTEAF
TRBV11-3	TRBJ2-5	ASSRSGRETQY